The 32 T cell receptor beta chains below were found in one sample sequenced in a study of T cell responses to AZD1222 COVID-19 vaccine (dated by TCRdb to 2020 to 2023). Library method: the immunoSEQ multiplex PCR assay. As stored in TCRdb, this immuneACCESS dataset retains in-frame rearrangements with V and J assigned. A fraction of the clones does not appear; measured against another copy, unresolved V genes explain less than half of the discrepancy, and the remainder lacks a known reason. Across this sample there are under 150,000 clones, with approximately 91% seen only once. The ten largest clones take up more than 5.5% of the sample. Sample time point, as interpreted from the label and publication: about 28 days (+/-7) after the second vaccine dose. Sequencing used peripheral blood, obtained 28 days after the second AZD1222 dose. These TCRs come from an adult who received the AZD1222 COVID-19 vaccine.

V is TRBV19 and J is TRBJ1-4; D is possibly TRBD1 (6 bases). The CDR3 loop spans 14 amino acids. V lost 3 bases and J 8 bases, leaving 13 bases between the germline ends. Germline assignment: CDR1 LNHDA and CDR2 SQIVND (reference sequence). The CDR3 spells CASSIPRGREKLFF. The CDR3 DNA sequence: TGTGCCAGTAGTATCCCCAGGGGAAGGGAAAAACTGTTTTTT.

The rearrangement joins TRBV30 to TRBJ1-2; D is unresolved. This CDR3 has 12 residues. V gave up 2 bases and J gave up 7 bases, with 11 bases separating them. Germline V gives CDR1 GTSNPN, CDR2 SVGIG (reference sequence). The CDR3 protein is CAWSWFRGGYTF. The CDR3 DNA reads as TGTGCCTGGAGTTGGTTTCGGGGTGGCTACACCTTC.

This chain joins TRBV6-1 and TRBJ1-1; 9 bases map to TRBD1. CDR1 MNHNS and CDR2 SASEGT come from the germline V gene. V trimming: 4 bases; J trimming: 0 bases; junction bases outside the gene matches: 6. The CDR3 covers 16 residues. The CDR3 region has the DNA TGTGCCAGCAGTGTGGGGACAGGGCGTATGAACACTGAAGCTTTCTTT. Translation: CASSVGTGRMNTEAFF.

The rearrangement joins TRBV10-1 to TRBJ1-1, with D perhaps matching TRBD1 (5 bases). The V and J ends lost 7 bases and 4 bases respectively, with 13 bases between them. The CDR3 has 13 amino acids. CDR1 is WNHNN, CDR2 SYGVQD, per germline (reference sequence). The CDR3 protein is CASTGQEGTEAFF. The CDR3, as DNA: TGCGCCAGCACCGGACAAGAAGGCACTGAAGCTTTCTTT.

The V and J genes are TRBV12-3 or TRBV12-4 and TRBJ1-1; no reliable D call. This CDR3 spans 13 amino acids. V gave up 7 bases and J gave up 7 bases, with 16 bases separating them. The CDR3 is CASTPRERDEAFF. DNA of the CDR3: TGTGCCAGCACCCCACGGGAGAGGGATGAAGCTTTCTTT.

The chain has TRBV7-9 and TRBJ1-2; D is undetermined. Germline V gives CDR1 SEHNR, CDR2 FQNEAQ (reference sequence). The CDR3 length is 12 residues. Trimming cost V 5 bases and J 4 bases, with 8 bases left between them. CDR3 loop: CASSTPAYGYTF. CDR3 nucleotide sequence: TGTGCCAGCAGCACCCCGGCCTATGGCTACACCTTC.

This chain links TRBV28 with TRBJ2-3; the match to TRBD2 covers 13 bases. CDR3 length equals 16 residues. Germline CDR1 is MDHEN and CDR2 is SYDVKM. The V gene end was trimmed by 3 bases and the J gene end by 4 bases; junction bases not matched to a gene: 4. The DNA for the CDR3 is TGTGCCAGCAGTTTTACTAGCGGGAGGGCCCCAGATACGCAGTATTTT. Its protein is CASSFTSGRAPDTQYF.

The chain links TRBV7-9 to TRBJ1-1, with TRBD1 matching 9 bases. The CDR3 length is 14 residues. Germline V gene lookup returns CDR1 SEHNR and CDR2 FQNEAQ (reference sequence). J gave up 6 bases and V 4 bases, and 6 bases lay outside the gene matches. The CDR3 loop reads CASSSRTGVAEAFF. The CDR3 nucleotides read TGTGCCAGCAGCTCGAGGACAGGGGTCGCTGAAGCTTTCTTT.

This clone was detected once. The J gene is TRBJ1-1, the V gene TRBV2; TRBD1 agrees at 7 bases. With V trimmed by 9 bases and J by 0 bases, 1 base remained unmatched. There are 12 residues in the CDR3. CDR1 is SNHLY and CDR2 is FYNNEI in the germline V gene. Written as DNA, the CDR3 is TGTGCCAGTGGACAGGTGAACACTGAAGCTTTCTTT. Encoded protein: CASGQVNTEAFF. Variable domain in full (rest from reference TRBV2 and TRBJ1-1): EPEVTQTPSHQVTQMGQEVILRCVPISNHLYFYWYRQILGQKVEFLVSFYNNEISEKSEIFDDQFSVERPDGSNFTLKIRSTKLEDSAMYFCASGQVNTEAFFGQGTRLTVV.

The chain employs TRBV6-4 and TRBJ2-1, with TRBD2 matching over 11 bases. This CDR3 is built from 16 residues. V lost 2 bases and J lost 8; bases outside the gene matches: 8. Germline V gene data show CDR1 as MRHNA and CDR2 as SNTAGT. The CDR3 loop is CASSDRPLAGGDEQFF. The CDR3 nucleotides are TGTGCCAGCAGTGACCGACCTCTAGCGGGAGGCGATGAGCAGTTCTTC.

The rearrangement joins TRBV7-9 to TRBJ2-3; D is perhaps TRBD2 (6 bases). The CDR3 spans 16 residues. Trimming removed 4 bases at V and 1 base at J, with 15 bases between. Per germline, CDR1 SEHNR and CDR2 FQNEAQ (reference sequence). CDR3 loop: CASSSGSGPRTDTQYF. CDR3 DNA sequence: TGTGCCAGCAGCTCAGGCAGCGGGCCCCGCACAGATACGCAGTATTTT. Looking up the rest from reference TRBV7-9 and TRBJ2-3 gives the full variable domain: DTGVSQNPRHKITKRGQNVTFRCDPISEHNRLYWYRQTLGQGPEFLTYFQNEAQLEKSRLLSDRFSAERPKGSFSTLEIQRTEQGDSAMYLCASSSGSGPRTDTQYFGPGTRLTVL.

The V gene is TRBV4-1, the J gene TRBJ1-1, with a weak D call TRBD1 (6 bases). CDR1 MGHRA and CDR2 YSYEKL come from the germline V gene. The CDR3 consists of 13 residues. V was trimmed by 3 bases and J by 1 base, leaving 6 bases between them. This CDR3 reads CASSQTGNTEAFF. The CDR3 coding sequence is TGCGCCAGCAGCCAGACAGGGAACACTGAAGCTTTCTTT.

The chain employs TRBV7-9 and TRBJ1-2; TRBD1 matches at 7 bases. There are 15 residues in the CDR3. Germline-derived CDR1 and CDR2 are SEHNR and FQNEAQ (reference sequence). The V segment lost 5 bases and the J segment 3 bases; nucleotides outside the gene matches: 9. The CDR3 region has the DNA TGTGCCAGCAGCGGAAGATGGACAGGAGACTATGGCTACACCTTC. Encoded protein: CASSGRWTGDYGYTF.

The chain employs TRBV27 and TRBJ1-5; D unclear. The CDR3 runs to 12 residues. The germline V gene encodes CDR1 MNHEY and CDR2 SMNVEV (reference sequence). Trimming pared 3 bases from V and 3 bases from J, leaving 3 bases between. The CDR3 reads CASSFLNQPQHF. The CDR3 region has the DNA TGTGCCAGCAGTTTCCTCAATCAGCCCCAGCATTTT.

This chain connects TRBV4-1 to TRBJ2-1, with D perhaps TRBD2 (6 bases). Trimming removed 1 base from V and 0 bases from J, with 10 bases in between. The CDR3 is 16 residues long. CDR1 and CDR2 from the germline V gene are MGHRA and YSYEKL. The CDR3 loop reads CASSQVSSGSYNEQFF. The CDR3 DNA is TGCGCCAGCAGCCAAGTCAGTAGCGGCTCCTACAATGAGCAGTTCTTC.

The chain couples TRBV2 to TRBJ1-2; perhaps TRBD1 as D (6 bases). V was shortened by 6 bases and J by 0 bases, with 11 bases between the two germline ends. This CDR3 is built from 14 residues. CDR1 and CDR2 (germline): SNHLY, FYNNEI. CDR3 amino acids: CASRTTGTNYGYTF. Written as DNA, the CDR3 is TGTGCCAGCAGAACAACAGGGACTAACTATGGCTACACCTTC. Filled out from reference TRBV2 and TRBJ1-2, the complete variable domain reads EPEVTQTPSHQVTQMGQEVILRCVPISNHLYFYWYRQILGQKVEFLVSFYNNEISEKSEIFDDQFSVERPDGSNFTLKIRSTKLEDSAMYFCASRTTGTNYGYTFGSGTRLTVV.

This clone was counted a single time. V and J are TRBV5-1 and TRBJ1-1; perhaps TRBD1 as D (6 bases). Trimming took off 5 bases at V and 7 bases at J, with 15 bases between the two ends. The CDR3 has 13 amino acids. Germline loops: CDR1 SGHRS, CDR2 YFSETQ. CDR3 nucleotide sequence: TGCGCCAGCAGTCCAGGACAGACCGGTGAAGCTTTCTTT. Encoded protein: CASSPGQTGEAFF.

The J gene is TRBJ1-5, the V gene TRBV3-1 (or the pseudogene TRBV3-2); D is unresolved. Trimming shortened V by 1 base and J by 0 bases, and 7 bases separated the two germline ends. The CDR3 consists of 15 residues. Looked up from germline, CDR1 is LGHDT and CDR2 is YNNKEL (reference sequence). CDR3 in DNA: TGTGCCAGCAGCCAAGTCGCTGATAGCAATCAGCCCCAGCATTTT. It specifies CASSQVADSNQPQHF.

The V gene is TRBV27, the J gene TRBJ1-2; TRBD1 is a possible D gene (5 bases). V was trimmed by 6 bases and J by 11 bases, leaving 25 bases between them. Germline V gives CDR1 MNHEY, CDR2 SMNVEV (reference sequence). The CDR3 is 15 amino acids. This CDR3 is CASSPLRDGLWVYTF. The CDR3 nucleotides read TGTGCCAGCAGCCCACTCCGGGACGGACTCTGGGTATACACCTTC.

The chain employs TRBV5-4 and TRBJ1-2; the D gene is possibly TRBD1 (5 bases). This CDR3 has 16 residues. The germline V and J ends were trimmed by 3 bases and 3 bases, with 18 bases remaining between them. Germline V gives CDR1 SGHNT, CDR2 YYREEE (reference sequence). CDR3 DNA sequence: TGTGCCAGCAGCTCCTCCGGGACGGCGACCTACTATGGCTACACCTTC. Its translation: CASSSSGTATYYGYTF.

The rearrangement links TRBV15 to TRBJ2-3; TRBD2 matches at 7 bases. Germline CDR1 and CDR2: LNHNV and YYDKDF (reference sequence). J gave up 4 bases and V 0 bases, and 1 base lay outside the gene matches. This CDR3 region has 14 residues. The CDR3 region is CATSREGGADTQYF. The CDR3 coding sequence is TGTGCCACCAGCAGAGAGGGGGGGGCAGATACGCAGTATTTT.

The chain recombines TRBV27 with TRBJ1-4, with D possibly TRBD1 on 6 matching bases. Germline assignment: CDR1 MNHEY and CDR2 SMNVEV (reference sequence). The CDR3 runs 14 residues. V was pared by 6 bases and J by 3 bases, with 11 bases between. DNA for the CDR3: TGTGCCAGCAGGGTGGGGGGCGCTAATGAAAAACTGTTTTTT. It codes for CASRVGGANEKLFF.

This clone appeared a few times. The rearrangement uses TRBV11-2 and TRBJ2-1; D is unresolved. This CDR3 region has 12 residues. Trimming stripped 0 bases from V and 9 bases from J, with 6 bases between. CDR1 SGHAT and CDR2 FQNNGV come from the germline V gene. The CDR3 DNA is TGTGCCAGCAGCTTAGAATGGGGTGAGCAGTTCTTC. This translates into CASSLEWGEQFF.

The chain is built from TRBV28 and TRBJ2-1; 14 positions agree with TRBD2. Per the germline V gene, CDR1 is MDHEN and CDR2 is SYDVKM. This CDR3 spans 15 amino acids. The V gene end was trimmed by 2 bases and the J gene end by 12 bases; junction bases not matched to a gene: 6. CDR3 nucleotide sequence: TGTGCCAGCAGTTTACTTGGGACTAGCGGGAGTTGGCAGTTCTTC. This codes for CASSLLGTSGSWQFF.

The V and J genes are TRBV28 and TRBJ1-1, with a tentative D call TRBD1 (5 bases). This CDR3 contains 14 residues. V gave up 6 bases and J gave up 1 base, with 12 bases separating them. Germline CDR1 and CDR2: MDHEN and SYDVKM. The CDR3 spells CASSRTPPNTEAFF. Written as DNA, the CDR3 is TGTGCCAGCAGCCGGACACCACCGAACACTGAAGCTTTCTTT.

This clone was observed a handful of times. The chain uses TRBV11-3 and TRBJ2-2; no definite D call. The germline CDR1 and CDR2 sequences are SGHNT and YENEEA. The CDR3 covers 16 residues. V was cut by 5 bases and J by 4 bases, with 17 bases left in between. CDR3 DNA sequence: TGTGCCAGCAGCCCGGGCTGGGGTTCCGGCACCGGGGAGCTGTTTTTT. Encoded protein: CASSPGWGSGTGELFF.

Only a few counts were recorded for this clone. The chain employs TRBV14 and TRBJ1-1; no clear D. Trimming took off 0 bases at V and 4 bases at J, with 12 bases between the two ends. CDR3 length: 15 amino acids. Germline CDR1 and CDR2: SGHDN and FVKESK. The CDR3 here is CASSQDYGLGTEAFF. For the CDR3, the DNA is TGTGCCAGCAGCCAAGATTACGGGCTGGGCACTGAAGCTTTCTTT.

In this sample, this clone turned up a few times. The gene calls are TRBV5-4 and TRBJ1-2, with 8 bases aligning to TRBD1. This CDR3 has 16 residues. From germline, CDR1 is SGHNT and CDR2 YYREEE (reference sequence). The J segment lost 4 bases and the V segment lost 4 bases, leaving 12 bases of the junction unmatched. The CDR3 coding sequence is TGTGCCAGCAGCGTCGGACAGGGCACTCGGGGCTATGGCTACACCTTC. This codes for CASSVGQGTRGYGYTF.

V and J are TRBV7-9 and TRBJ1-6; 7 bases align to TRBD1. The germline gives CDR1 SEHNR, CDR2 FQNEAQ (reference sequence). The trim removed 4 bases at V and 7 bases at J, leaving 7 bases unmatched. The CDR3 runs to 15 residues. CDR3 coding DNA: TGTGCCAGCAGCTCGGACAGGAGAGGCAATTCACCCCTCCACTTT. Protein product: CASSSDRRGNSPLHF.

J is TRBJ1-1 and V is TRBV7-2; no clear D. Germline CDR1 is SGHTA and CDR2 is FQGNSA. Trimming pared 1 base from V and 3 bases from J, leaving 6 bases between. This CDR3 contains 13 residues. CDR3 sequence (DNA): TGTGCCAGCAGCTTAGACGAGGACACTGAAGCTTTCTTT. Residues: CASSLDEDTEAFF.

DNA for the CDR3: TGTGCCAGTAGTATGGTAGGACAGGCGAACACTGAAGCTTTCTTT. This codes for CASSMVGQANTEAFF. The chain links TRBV19 to TRBJ1-1; 7 bases are shared with TRBD1. Trimming took 3 bases from V and 1 from J; bases not matched to a gene: 5. The germline gives CDR1 LNHDA, CDR2 SQIVND (reference sequence). This CDR3 has 15 residues. The entire variable domain, with the rest obtained from reference TRBV19 and TRBJ1-1, is as follows: DGGITQSPKYLFRKEGQNVTLSCEQNLNHDAMYWYRQDPGQGLRLIYYSQIVNDFQKGDIAEGYSVSREKKESFPLTVTSAQKNPTAFYLCASSMVGQANTEAFFGQGTRLTVV.

The V gene is TRBV30, the J gene TRBJ1-4, with TRBD1 matching over 7 bases. V was clipped by 2 bases and J by 3 bases; unmatched bases: 3. Germline values: CDR1 GTSNPN, CDR2 SVGIG (reference sequence). There are 14 residues in the CDR3. CDR3 sequence reads: CAWSPGQSNEKLFF. The CDR3 coding sequence is TGTGCCTGGAGTCCGGGACAGTCTAATGAAAAACTGTTTTTT. Using reference TRBV30 and TRBJ1-4 for the parts outside the CDR3, the full variable domain is SQTIHQWPATLVQPVGSPLSLECTVEGTSNPNLYWYRQAAGRGLQLLFYSVGIGQISSEVPQNLSASRPQDRQFILSSKKLLLSDSGFYLCAWSPGQSNEKLFFGSGTQLSVL.